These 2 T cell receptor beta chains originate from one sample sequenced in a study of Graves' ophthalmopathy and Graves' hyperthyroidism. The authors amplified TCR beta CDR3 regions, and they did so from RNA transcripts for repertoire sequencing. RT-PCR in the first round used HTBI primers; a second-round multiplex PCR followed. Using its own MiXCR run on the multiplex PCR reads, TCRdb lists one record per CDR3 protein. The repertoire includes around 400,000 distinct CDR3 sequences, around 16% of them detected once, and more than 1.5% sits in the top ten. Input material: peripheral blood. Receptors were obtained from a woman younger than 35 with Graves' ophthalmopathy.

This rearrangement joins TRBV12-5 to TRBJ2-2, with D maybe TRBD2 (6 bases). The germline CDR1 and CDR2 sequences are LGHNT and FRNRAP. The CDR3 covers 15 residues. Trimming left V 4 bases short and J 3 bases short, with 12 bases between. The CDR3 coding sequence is TGTGCTAGTGGTTCCCGACTAGAATACACCGGGGAGCTGTTTTTT. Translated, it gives CASGSRLEYTGELFF.

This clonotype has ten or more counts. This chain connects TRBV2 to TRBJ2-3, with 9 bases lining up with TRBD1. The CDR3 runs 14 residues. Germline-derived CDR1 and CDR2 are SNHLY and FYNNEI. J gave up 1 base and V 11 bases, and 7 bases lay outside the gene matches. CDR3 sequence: CAGKRTGGTDTQYF. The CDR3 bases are TGTGCCGGCAAGAGGACAGGGGGCACAGATACGCAGTATTTT. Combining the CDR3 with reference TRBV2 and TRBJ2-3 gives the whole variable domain EPEVTQTPSHQVTQMGQEVILRCVPISNHLYFYWYRQILGQKVEFLVSFYNNEISEKSEIFDDQFSVERPDGSNFTLKIRSTKLEDSAMYFCAGKRTGGTDTQYFGPGTRLTVL.